The entry that follows covers one TCR beta chain sequence. Antigen specificity is unknown. This specimen comes from a study of PD-1 blockade in classical Hodgkin lymphoma. Study in general: Intravenous delivery of nivolumab at 3 mg/kg to patients occurred every 2 weeks.

Here immunoSEQ multiplex PCR was the method, and the copy in TCRdb shows in-frame clones only, minus some. Of tens of thousands of clones listed, about four fifths are singletons. Each patient's relapse followed autologous stem cell transplantation, and brentuximab vedotin exposure varied. Progressive disease, partial response or complete response was each patient's best response. Overall study findings and caveats: According to reports, newly diagnosed patients had lower baseline TCR diversity than healthy donors, and relapsed/refractory patients had lower baseline TCR diversity still.

Trimming removed 0 bases at V and 3 bases at J, with 10 bases between. The germline V gene has CDR1 SGHRS and CDR2 YFSETQ. The CDR3 has 16 amino acids. The source is a human donor with classical Hodgkin lymphoma. The chain carries TRBV5-1 and TRBJ1-6, with D possibly matching TRBD1 (5 bases). The sample consisted of peripheral blood mononuclear cells (PBMCs), taken before the second cycle of nivolumab. CDR3 region: CASSLEGTNYNSPLHF. The CDR3 bases are TGCGCCAGCAGCTTGGAAGGGACGAACTATAATTCACCCCTCCACTTT.